Shown below are 32 T cell receptor beta chains from a single sample sequenced in a study of beta chain features in type 1 diabetes. Expressed TCRB transcripts got sequenced, as all isolated RNA was reverse transcribed. Using immunoSEQ multiplex PCR, the repertoire was profiled, and TCRdb retains in-frame clones only, with some absent. The sample holds around 500,000 clones, around 10% seen once. Sequencing was done on a sample of naive CD4+ T cells from blood. All receptors come from a woman aged 18-29 years in good health.

The chain has TRBV27 and TRBJ2-6; unclear D gene. Germline V gene data show CDR1 as MNHEY and CDR2 as SMNVEV (reference sequence). The CDR3 runs 17 residues. The V and J ends lost 2 bases and 0 bases respectively, with 11 bases between them. CDR3 bases: TGTGCCAGCAGTTTACTTGGGGTTGACTCTGGGGCCAACGTCCTGACTTTC. It is translated as CASSLLGVDSGANVLTF.

In the case of this clone: Different DNA sequences within this sample yield the same CDR3. The chain links TRBV30 to TRBJ1-5, with unresolved D. CDR1 is GTSNPN, CDR2 SVGIG, per germline (reference sequence). The length of the CDR3 is 15 residues. The germline V and J ends were trimmed by 0 bases and 4 bases, with 13 bases remaining between them. The DNA of the CDR3 is TGTGCCTGGAGTGTACGGTCAGCCTCAAATCAGCCCCAGCATTTT. Encoded protein: CAWSVRSASNQPQHF.

CDR3 coding DNA: TGTGCCAGCTCTTTCGGGGAAGATAGCAATCAGCCCCAGCATTTT. This codes for CASSFGEDSNQPQHF. This rearrangement joins TRBV6-1 to TRBJ1-5, with no clear D. The CDR3 length is 15 residues. Trimming cost V 8 bases and J 0 bases, with 14 bases left between them. Germline loops: CDR1 MNHNS, CDR2 SASEGT.

This sequence joins TRBV6-5 and TRBJ2-5, with TRBD1 as a possible D gene (6 bases). The CDR3 sequence is 14 residues long. Germline V gives CDR1 MNHEY, CDR2 SVGAGI. V lost 8 bases and J lost 1, with 14 bases in between. The CDR3 region has the DNA TGTGCCAGCCGACAGGTTGGGGGCCAAGAGACCCAGTACTTC. Residues: CASRQVGGQETQYF.

The chain couples TRBV25-1 to TRBJ2-3; a weak D match, TRBD2 (6 bases). The CDR3 covers 14 residues. With 7 bases removed from V and 2 bases from J, the gap between germline ends came to 13 bases. The V gene's germline CDR1 is MGHDK and CDR2 SYGVNS. As DNA, the CDR3 is TGTGCCAGCACAGGGAGGCAGATCACAGATACGCAGTATTTT. It codes for CASTGRQITDTQYF.

This clone was seen a handful of times. The chain uses TRBV9 and TRBJ2-1; no firm D call. The germline gives CDR1 SGDLS, CDR2 YYNGEE. The CDR3 has 13 residues. With 1 base removed from V and 4 bases from J, the gap between germline ends came to 6 bases. The CDR3 bases are TGTGCCAGCAGCGTACAAGAGTACAATGAGCAGTTCTTC. This encodes CASSVQEYNEQFF.

This clone has only a few counts. The chain recombines TRBV7-9 with TRBJ1-1, with D possibly TRBD1 on 5 matching bases. Germline V gene sequence: CDR1 SEHNR, CDR2 FQNEAQ (reference sequence). V was cut by 5 bases and J by 3 bases, with 10 bases left in between. CDR3 length equals 13 residues. The CDR3: CASSTGVHTEAFF. The CDR3 DNA is TGTGCCAGCAGCACGGGGGTACACACTGAAGCTTTCTTT.

J is TRBJ1-6 and V is TRBV9, with TRBD1 as a possible D gene (5 bases). Looked up from germline, CDR1 is SGDLS and CDR2 is YYNGEE. The V and J ends lost 1 base and 6 bases respectively, with 11 bases between them. There are 15 residues in the CDR3. CDR3 coding DNA: TGTGCCAGCAGCGTACGAGGGGCGAGTAATTCACCCCTCCACTTT. Its protein is CASSVRGASNSPLHF.

This clone occurred a few times. This chain's CDR3 is CASSRRTGADSPLHF. The CDR3 nucleotides read TGTGCCAGCAGCCGACGGACAGGGGCGGACTCACCCCTCCACTTT. The V and J genes are TRBV6-5 and TRBJ1-6; 9 bases match TRBD1. V was clipped by 6 bases and J by 10 bases; unmatched bases: 10. Germline-derived CDR1 and CDR2 are MNHEY and SVGAGI. The CDR3 has 15 residues.

In this sample, this clone turned up a few times. This chain links TRBV9 with TRBJ2-1; no reliable D call. The CDR3 sequence is 13 residues long. CDR1 SGDLS and CDR2 YYNGEE come from the germline V gene. V lost 2 bases and J lost 6, with 9 bases in between. The CDR3 reads CASSVGQFNEQFF. In DNA, the CDR3 is TGTGCCAGCAGCGTTGGGCAGTTCAATGAGCAGTTCTTC. Looking up the rest from reference TRBV9 and TRBJ2-1 gives the full variable domain: DSGVTQTPKHLITATGQRVTLRCSPRSGDLSVYWYQQSLDQGLQFLIQYYNGEERAKGNILERFSAQQFPDLHSELNLSSLELGDSALYFCASSVGQFNEQFFGPGTRLTVL.

The chain combines TRBV15 with TRBJ1-6; D call uncertain. Deletions cut 0 bases from V and 10 bases from J, with 4 bases between. CDR1 LNHNV and CDR2 YYDKDF come from the germline V gene (reference sequence). This CDR3 is built from 12 residues. The CDR3 spells CATSRDYSPLHF. CDR3 in DNA: TGTGCCACCAGCAGAGATTACTCACCCCTCCACTTT. Looking up the rest from reference TRBV15 and TRBJ1-6 gives the full variable domain: DAMVIQNPRYQVTQFGKPVTLSCSQTLNHNVMYWYQQKSSQAPKLLFHYYDKDFNNEADTPDNFQSRRPNTSFCFLDIRSPGLGDTAMYLCATSRDYSPLHFGNGTRLTVT.

This clone was seen a few times. This rearrangement joins TRBV4-1 to TRBJ2-1, with 7 positions matching TRBD1. The CDR3 sequence is 13 residues long. Per the germline V gene, CDR1 is MGHRA and CDR2 is YSYEKL. V lost 6 bases and J lost 10; bases outside the gene matches: 9. CDR3 in DNA: TGCGCCAGCAGGGATCCGGGACAGCAAGAGCAGTTCTTC. Residues: CASRDPGQQEQFF.

The chain recombines TRBV7-9 with TRBJ1-2; D is unclear. The CDR3 covers 16 residues. CDR1 and CDR2 from the germline V gene are SEHNR and FQNEAQ (reference sequence). Trimming took off 0 bases at V and 5 bases at J, with 16 bases between the two ends. CDR3 DNA: TGTGCCAGCAGCTTAGCCCCCCAAGGGAGCGAATATGGCTACACCTTC. Amino acid sequence: CASSLAPQGSEYGYTF.

The V gene is TRBV29-1, the J gene TRBJ2-7; unclear D gene. Trimming removed 7 bases from V and 9 bases from J, with 16 bases in between. Germline-derived CDR1 and CDR2 are SQVTM and ANQGSEA. The CDR3 consists of 11 residues. As DNA, the CDR3 is TGCAGCGCCAATGAAAACAGTTGGCAGTACTTC. It specifies CSANENSWQYF.

The sample holds a few counts of this clone. The CDR3 bases are TGTGCCAGCAGACAGGGCACCTACGAGCAGTACTTC. Translation: CASRQGTYEQYF. This chain links TRBV6-5 with TRBJ2-7; a weak D match, TRBD1 (6 bases). Trimming shortened V by 6 bases and J by 2 bases, and 8 bases separated the two germline ends. The germline CDR1 and CDR2 sequences are MNHEY and SVGAGI. This CDR3 contains 12 residues.

This rearrangement joins TRBV10-3 to TRBJ2-5; D assignment may be TRBD1 or TRBD2 (5 bases each). CDR3 length: 13 residues. Germline assignment: CDR1 ENHRY and CDR2 SYGVKD. Deletions cut 10 bases from V and 4 bases from J, with 16 bases between. The CDR3 DNA sequence: TGTGCCAATTCGAGGGGCTCGGTAGAGACCCAGTACTTC. Translation: CANSRGSVETQYF.

The chain is built from TRBV6-5 and TRBJ2-3, with unresolved D. Trimming stripped 0 bases from V and 6 bases from J, with 10 bases between. This CDR3 spans 14 amino acids. CDR1 is MNHEY and CDR2 is SVGAGI in the germline V gene. The CDR3 DNA is TGTGCCAGCAGTTACTCGATAGTAGCCGATACGCAGTATTTT. Its protein is CASSYSIVADTQYF.

This clone was seen many times. Distinct nucleotide sequences in the sample also encode this CDR3. V is TRBV2 and J is TRBJ2-3; D call uncertain. Trimming removed 2 bases from V and 6 bases from J, with 3 bases in between. CDR1 SNHLY and CDR2 FYNNEI come from the germline V gene. CDR3 length: 11 amino acids. The CDR3 loop is CASSEQDTQYF. The DNA for the CDR3 is TGTGCCAGCAGTGAACAGGATACGCAGTATTTT.

The chain has TRBV27 and TRBJ2-1; 12 bases line up with TRBD2. The ends lost 6 bases at V and 6 bases at J; junction bases unmatched: 6. From germline, CDR1 is MNHEY and CDR2 SMNVEV (reference sequence). The CDR3 is 15 amino acids. The CDR3 sequence: CASRNKGLAGNEQFF. The CDR3 nucleotides are TGTGCCAGCAGGAATAAGGGACTAGCGGGCAATGAGCAGTTCTTC.

Regarding this clone: The germline gene is not matched at one end of the junction; a read error may be the cause. The chain links TRBV7-7 to TRBJ2-3; D is possibly TRBD2 (6 bases). Germline V CDR1 and CDR2: SSHAT, FNYEAQ (reference sequence). CDR3 length: 16 amino acids. CDR3 coding DNA: TGTGCTAGCAGCTTAGTGGCGGGACCGGCCTCAGATACGCAGTATTTT. Translating it yields CASSLVAGPASDTQYF.

This chain joins TRBV5-1 and TRBJ1-2, with 7 nucleotides matching TRBD1. The junction had 7 bases not matched to a gene; V was cut back by 2 bases and J by 6 bases. This CDR3 is built from 14 residues. Germline CDR1 reads SGHRS; CDR2 reads YFSETQ. The CDR3 reads CASSLRQGRNGYTF. The CDR3 DNA is TGCGCCAGCAGCTTAAGACAGGGCAGGAATGGCTACACCTTC.

The V call is TRBV4-1, the J call TRBJ2-5; D perhaps matches TRBD1 (6 bases). This CDR3 region has 14 residues. From germline, CDR1 is MGHRA and CDR2 YSYEKL. The germline V and J ends were trimmed by 3 bases and 4 bases, with 12 bases remaining between them. The CDR3 DNA follows: TGCGCCAGCAGCCATCCGACAGGTGGAGAGACCCAGTACTTC. This gives the protein CASSHPTGGETQYF.

The V and J genes are TRBV6-5 and TRBJ2-7; 11 bases map to TRBD2. The germline gives CDR1 MNHEY, CDR2 SVGAGI. The CDR3 length is 14 residues. Trimming at V came to 2 bases and at J to 7 bases, leaving 4 bases not matched to a gene. DNA of the CDR3: TGTGCCAGCAGTTACACTAGCGGGAGAAGTGAGCAGTACTTC. Residues: CASSYTSGRSEQYF.

The genes are TRBV11-2 and TRBJ2-1; 7 bases fit TRBD2. This CDR3 has 15 residues. Germline loops: CDR1 SGHAT, CDR2 FQNNGV. Losses at the gene ends were 1 base for V and 6 bases for J; bases not matched to a gene: 6. This CDR3 is CASSLVGTISNEQFF. The CDR3, as DNA: TGTGCCAGCAGCTTAGTAGGGACTATCTCCAATGAGCAGTTCTTC. Complete variable domain (other parts from reference TRBV11-2 and TRBJ2-1): EAGVAQSPRYKIIEKRQSVAFWCNPISGHATLYWYQQILGQGPKLLIQFQNNGVVDDSQLPKDRFSAERLKGVDSTLKIQPAKLEDSAVYLCASSLVGTISNEQFFGPGTRLTVL.

A few counts support this clone. The CDR3 DNA is TGTGCCACCAGCTTGCGCTCAGGGAAGGCGGAGACCCAGTACTTC. The encoded protein is CATSLRSGKAETQYF. This chain uses TRBV15 with TRBJ2-5; D possibly corresponds to TRBD1 (5 bases). Per germline, CDR1 LNHNV and CDR2 YYDKDF (reference sequence). The CDR3 extends over 15 amino acids. V was pared by 5 bases and J by 5 bases, with 18 bases between.

The chain recombines TRBV4-3 with TRBJ2-5, with D perhaps TRBD2 (6 bases). V was shortened by 2 bases and J by 7 bases, with 20 bases between the two germline ends. Germline V lookup: CDR1 LGHNA, CDR2 YSLEER. This CDR3 spans 16 amino acids. CDR3 amino acids: CASSQRTRGSSGTQYF. The CDR3 DNA sequence: TGCGCCAGCAGCCAAAGGACTCGGGGGTCCTCGGGGACCCAGTACTTC.

This sequence joins TRBV7-3 and TRBJ2-2; D not resolved. V was clipped by 2 bases and J by 1 base, with 5 bases between them. Germline V gene lookup returns CDR1 SGHTA and CDR2 FQGTGA. The CDR3 runs to 14 residues. This CDR3 reads CASSLGQNTGELFF. The CDR3 DNA reads as TGTGCCAGCAGCTTAGGGCAGAACACCGGGGAGCTGTTTTTT.

V is TRBV19 and J is TRBJ2-1; 12 nucleotides align to TRBD2. The V gene end was trimmed by 4 bases and the J gene end by 8 bases; junction bases not matched to a gene: 3. Germline V gives CDR1 LNHDA, CDR2 SQIVND (reference sequence). This CDR3 spans 14 amino acids. Here the CDR3 reads CASSKTSGRDEQFF. CDR3 bases: TGTGCCAGTAGTAAGACTAGCGGGAGAGATGAGCAGTTCTTC.

This clone has more than one count but fewer than ten. The CDR3 sequence is CASSRTSGSTGELFF. The CDR3 coding sequence is TGTGCCAGCAGCCGAACTAGCGGGAGCACCGGGGAGCTGTTTTTT. The chain couples TRBV14 to TRBJ2-2; 11 nucleotides match TRBD2. The V segment lost 4 bases and the J segment 4 bases; nucleotides outside the gene matches: 2. Per the germline V gene, CDR1 is SGHDN and CDR2 is FVKESK. The length of the CDR3 is 15 residues.

This chain connects TRBV10-3 to TRBJ1-1; no firm D call. The germline V gene encodes CDR1 ENHRY and CDR2 SYGVKD. The CDR3 consists of 14 residues. With 6 bases removed from V and 1 base from J, the gap between germline ends came to 12 bases. This CDR3 reads CAIRPVWGNTEAFF. CDR3 nucleotide sequence: TGTGCCATCAGGCCAGTGTGGGGGAACACTGAAGCTTTCTTT.

This clone was counted a few times. V is TRBV6-1 and J is TRBJ2-3, with D perhaps matching TRBD1 (6 bases). V gave up 8 bases and J gave up 1 base, with 13 bases separating them. Germline V lookup: CDR1 MNHNS, CDR2 SASEGT. The CDR3 has 14 amino acids. Written as DNA, the CDR3 is TGTGCCAGCGTTTTCCGGACAGGCACAGATACGCAGTATTTT. Residues: CASVFRTGTDTQYF.

The rearrangement joins TRBV10-3 to TRBJ1-1; D not certain. Germline V CDR1 and CDR2: ENHRY, SYGVKD. V lost 1 base, J lost 0 bases, and 9 bases lay in between. The CDR3 loop spans 15 amino acids. DNA for the CDR3: TGTGCCATCAGTGAGTTGGAGCCTATGAACACTGAAGCTTTCTTT. This gives the protein CAISELEPMNTEAFF.